The 25 T cell receptor beta chains listed next were all sequenced from one sample in a study of a mutant IDH1 vaccine in newly diagnosed glioma. Profiling relied on immunoSEQ multiplex PCR, and the TCRdb table lists in-frame clones only, not all of them. The data contain over 50,000 clones, 70% to 90% of them singletons. Stated time point: week 5, during vaccination. What each vaccine dose contained was 300 ug of mutant IDH1 20-mer peptide, accompanied by topical imiquimod. Their specific antigens are unknown. Material: PBMCs, obtained from a glioma patient whose treatment included an IDH1 peptide vaccine. These receptors originate from a man in his thirties or forties with glioma.

V usage is TRBV29-1 and J usage is TRBJ2-2, with 7 bases matching TRBD1. With V trimmed by 7 bases and J by 6 bases, 8 bases remained unmatched. The V gene's germline CDR1 is SQVTM and CDR2 ANQGSEA. The length of the CDR3 is 13 residues. The CDR3 DNA reads TGCAGCGCCTCGCACAGGGGATCCGGGGAGCTGTTTTTT. This gives the protein CSASHRGSGELFF.

The chain joins TRBV29-1 to TRBJ2-7; weak D call: TRBD2 (5 bases). Per the germline V gene, CDR1 is SQVTM and CDR2 is ANQGSEA. The CDR3 runs to 15 residues. Trimming removed 4 bases from V and 5 bases from J, with 21 bases in between. The CDR3 sequence is CSVAYKGFLGDEQYF. The CDR3 nucleotides read TGCAGCGTTGCCTACAAAGGGTTCCTCGGGGACGAGCAGTACTTC.

The chain carries TRBV9 and TRBJ2-3; no clear D gene. Germline V gene sequence: CDR1 SGDLS, CDR2 YYNGEE. Trimming pared 0 bases from V and 0 bases from J, leaving 14 bases between. CDR3 length: 17 amino acids. The DNA of the CDR3 is TGTGCCAGCAGCGTAGATCGCCGAGAAGGGAGCACAGATACGCAGTATTTT. Amino acid sequence: CASSVDRREGSTDTQYF.

This chain connects TRBV27 to TRBJ2-1; 7 nucleotides match TRBD1. The CDR3 is 15 amino acids. The V and J ends lost 5 bases and 4 bases, in that order; junction bases with no gene match: 8. Per the germline V gene, CDR1 is MNHEY and CDR2 is SMNVEV (reference sequence). CDR3 sequence: CASSPGTVSYNEQFF. The DNA for the CDR3 is TGTGCCAGCAGTCCTGGGACAGTTTCTTACAATGAGCAGTTCTTC.

This clone was counted a single time. V usage is TRBV4-1 and J usage is TRBJ2-2, with 8 bases that match TRBD1. The CDR3 totals 17 residues. Germline V lookup: CDR1 MGHRA, CDR2 YSYEKL. The V segment lost 0 bases and the J segment 4 bases; nucleotides outside the gene matches: 7. This chain's CDR3 is CASSQDPGQAGTGELFF. CDR3 DNA: TGCGCCAGCAGCCAAGACCCGGGACAGGCTGGCACCGGGGAGCTGTTTTTT.

The chain links TRBV7-8 to TRBJ1-1, with a possible D match to TRBD1 (5 bases). The CDR3 extends over 15 amino acids. The germline V and J ends were trimmed by 4 bases and 1 base, with 13 bases remaining between them. Per germline, CDR1 SGHVS and CDR2 FQNEAQ. CDR3 nucleotides: TGTGCCAGCAGCTCCAAAGGGACGACGAACACTGAAGCTTTCTTT. Its translation is CASSSKGTTNTEAFF.

This clone appeared a few times. CDR3 protein: CASSLRDSYYSNQPQHF. The CDR3 DNA reads TGTGCCAGTAGTCTACGGGACAGCTATTATAGCAATCAGCCCCAGCATTTT. The rearrangement joins TRBV19 to TRBJ1-5, with 7 bases that match TRBD1. J lost 0 bases, V lost 5 bases, and 10 bases had no gene match. The CDR3 extends over 17 amino acids. Germline lookup yields CDR1 LNHDA and CDR2 SQIVND (reference sequence).

This chain uses TRBV18 with TRBJ1-2, with a tentative D call TRBD1 (6 bases). This CDR3 has 13 amino acids. Germline CDR1 and CDR2: KGHSH and LQKENI. V lost 3 bases and J lost 4, with 9 bases in between. The chain's CDR3 is CASSPPDSYGYTF. The CDR3 coding sequence is TGTGCCAGCTCACCTCCGGACAGCTATGGCTACACCTTC.

This chain connects TRBV27 to TRBJ2-1; D remains ambiguous. Germline CDR1 and CDR2: MNHEY and SMNVEV (reference sequence). The V end lost 10 bases, the J end lost 3 bases, and 13 bases lay between the germline ends. There are 13 residues in the CDR3. The CDR3 loop reads CAIALGYYNEQFF. CDR3 DNA: TGTGCCATCGCCCTAGGCTACTACAATGAGCAGTTCTTC.

The chain uses TRBV19 and TRBJ1-3; no reliable D call. V lost 0 bases and J lost 0, with 9 bases in between. This CDR3 region has 16 residues. Per the germline V gene, CDR1 is LNHDA and CDR2 is SQIVND (reference sequence). In nucleotides, the CDR3 is TGTGCCAGTAGTATAGAAGGTCAGACCTCTGGAAACACCATATATTTT. Encoded protein: CASSIEGQTSGNTIYF. Filled out from reference TRBV19 and TRBJ1-3, the complete variable domain reads DGGITQSPKYLFRKEGQNVTLSCEQNLNHDAMYWYRQDPGQGLRLIYYSQIVNDFQKGDIAEGYSVSREKKESFPLTVTSAQKNPTAFYLCASSIEGQTSGNTIYFGEGSWLTVV.

V usage is TRBV5-5 and J usage is TRBJ2-3; possibly TRBD1 or TRBD2 for D (5 bases each). CDR1 SGHKS and CDR2 YYEKEE come from the germline V gene (reference sequence). Trimming shortened V by 4 bases and J by 2 bases, and 14 bases separated the two germline ends. CDR3 length equals 15 residues. The CDR3 sequence is CASSPGTTDTDTQYF. The CDR3 DNA sequence: TGTGCCAGCAGCCCCGGGACGACAGACACAGATACGCAGTATTTT.

The chain uses TRBV5-1 and TRBJ2-3; 13 nucleotides align to TRBD2. This CDR3 is 17 amino acids long. Germline CDR1 and CDR2: SGHRS and YFSETQ. The ends lost 3 bases at V and 3 bases at J; junction bases unmatched: 7. The CDR3 region is CASSYQTSGGITDTQYF. Written as DNA, the CDR3 is TGCGCCAGCAGCTACCAGACTAGCGGGGGGATTACAGATACGCAGTATTTT.

The chain carries TRBV7-9 and TRBJ1-4; TRBD1 is a possible D gene (5 bases). The CDR3 sequence is 16 residues long. Trimming cost V 1 base and J 8 bases, with 17 bases left between them. Germline V CDR1 and CDR2: SEHNR, FQNEAQ (reference sequence). CDR3 nucleotide sequence: TGTGCCAGCAGCTTAGACTCCCGAGGGGAAGGAGAAAAACTGTTTTTT. Its protein is CASSLDSRGEGEKLFF.

V gene TRBV5-1 combines with J gene TRBJ2-1, with TRBD2 matching over 10 bases. After removal of 3 bases from V and 2 bases from J, the junction contained 2 bases not matched to a gene. The CDR3 contains 15 residues. In germline, CDR1 is SGHRS, CDR2 YFSETQ. CDR3 in amino acids: CASSYSGGPYNEQFF. Here the CDR3 DNA reads TGCGCCAGCAGCTATAGCGGGGGGCCCTACAATGAGCAGTTCTTC.

The V gene is TRBV19, the J gene TRBJ1-6; D might be TRBD1 (6 bases). This CDR3 contains 15 residues. V gave up 5 bases and J gave up 9 bases, with 17 bases separating them. Germline V lookup: CDR1 LNHDA, CDR2 SQIVND (reference sequence). CDR3 in DNA: TGTGCCAGTAGTGCAGGGGAGACGCTTACTTCACCCCTCCACTTT. This codes for CASSAGETLTSPLHF.

Only one count was recorded for this clone. V usage is TRBV4-1 and J usage is TRBJ1-6; D is perhaps TRBD1 (5 bases). Germline-derived CDR1 and CDR2 are MGHRA and YSYEKL. This CDR3 spans 17 amino acids. V dropped 2 bases and J dropped 2 bases, with 13 bases sitting between them. The CDR3 sequence is CASSQIGGNPYNSPLHF. The CDR3 bases are TGCGCCAGCAGCCAAATCGGGGGGAACCCCTATAATTCACCCCTCCACTTT.

The J gene is TRBJ1-4, the V gene TRBV28; no clear D gene. Germline V gene lookup returns CDR1 MDHEN and CDR2 SYDVKM. The CDR3 extends over 14 amino acids. V was clipped by 2 bases and J by 10 bases, with 14 bases between them. DNA for the CDR3: TGTGCCAGCAGTTTAATAGGGTCAAGGCGAAAACTGTTTTTT. The encoded protein is CASSLIGSRRKLFF.

V usage is TRBV5-6 and J usage is TRBJ1-3; D is unresolved. This CDR3 region has 16 residues. The ends were cut back, 2 bases at V and 4 bases at J, with 16 bases in the middle. Germline V CDR1 and CDR2: SGHDT, YYEEEE. The CDR3 region is CASSLTPRAQGNTIYF. DNA of the CDR3: TGTGCCAGCAGCTTAACCCCCCGGGCTCAAGGAAACACCATATATTTT.

On this clone: At one of its ends the junction is not consistent with the germline gene, which may arise from a read error. Other nucleotide sequences in the sample specify the same CDR3. The V gene is TRBV6-6, the J gene TRBJ1-5; 8 positions agree with TRBD1. The CDR3 is made up of 14 amino acids. Germline values: CDR1 MNHNY, CDR2 SVGAGI (reference sequence). The CDR3 DNA reads TGTGCCAGCAGTTATCAGGGGGCTCATCAGCCTCAGCATTTT. Its translation: CASSYQGAHQPQHF.

In its sample, this clone was seen a few times. The chain links TRBV4-1 to TRBJ1-1; D possibly corresponds to TRBD1 (6 bases). The CDR3 has 15 amino acids. Germline V lookup: CDR1 MGHRA, CDR2 YSYEKL. V shed 3 bases and J shed 1 base, with 12 bases lying between them. CDR3 DNA: TGCGCCAGCAGCCACGGAGGGGGAGGGAACACTGAAGCTTTCTTT. Translated, it gives CASSHGGGGNTEAFF.

The chain couples TRBV11-2 to TRBJ2-5; TRBD1 agrees at 8 bases. The CDR3 totals 16 residues. In germline, CDR1 is SGHAT, CDR2 FQNNGV. With 0 bases clipped from V and 3 bases from J, the junction kept 6 bases outside the gene matches. CDR3 amino acids: CASSLEFDRGEETQYF. The CDR3 coding sequence is TGTGCCAGCAGCTTAGAGTTCGACAGGGGAGAAGAGACCCAGTACTTC.

This chain uses TRBV10-2 with TRBJ1-5, with unresolved D. V was shortened by 7 bases and J by 11 bases, with 21 bases between the two germline ends. The CDR3 totals 14 residues. Germline V gives CDR1 WSHSY, CDR2 SAAADI. The CDR3 spells CASTGGGRGSAQHF. CDR3 nucleotide sequence: TGCGCCAGCACGGGAGGCGGTCGGGGATCGGCCCAGCATTTT.

V and J are TRBV11-2 and TRBJ2-2; D not certain. Trimming stripped 8 bases from V and 5 bases from J, with 12 bases between. There are 13 residues in the CDR3. CDR1 and CDR2 (germline): SGHAT, FQNNGV. The CDR3 DNA reads as TGTGCCAGCGTACTCGACCCTACCGGGGAGCTGTTTTTT. Translation: CASVLDPTGELFF.

The V gene is TRBV7-9, the J gene TRBJ1-1; D gene ambiguous. Germline CDR1 reads SEHNR; CDR2 reads FQNEAQ (reference sequence). V lost 5 bases and J 3 bases, leaving 7 bases between the germline ends. This CDR3 has 12 amino acids. CDR3 protein: CASSPGYTEAFF. CDR3 nucleotide sequence: TGTGCCAGCAGCCCCGGGTACACTGAAGCTTTCTTT.

The chain is built from TRBV19 and TRBJ1-2, with 8 nucleotides matching TRBD1. Germline values: CDR1 LNHDA, CDR2 SQIVND (reference sequence). This CDR3 has 13 residues. V dropped 4 bases and J dropped 5; count of bases not matched to a gene: 3. CDR3 region: CASSTGTGYGYTF. The CDR3 DNA reads TGTGCCAGTAGTACCGGGACAGGTTATGGCTACACCTTC.